This T cell receptor beta chain was profiled in a study of graft-versus-host responses after intestinal transplantation (dated by TCRdb to the early 2020s). Study-level background: The transplants that recipients received were multivisceral, liver-intestinal, or isolated intestinal. Every recipient was given anti-thymocyte globulin induction, followed by around three years of maintenance tacrolimus and steroids. Rather than being sequenced by the commercial service, samples from three later patients were sequenced in-house on an Illumina MiSeq and processed with MiXCR. Of the roughly 24 intestinal transplant recipients enrolled in the cohort, one of whom was a retransplant, a few patients without pretransplant specimens were excluded. Graft-versus-host and host-versus-graft alloreactive T cell clones were tracked in the graft, circulation and bone marrow after intestinal transplantation using bulk TCR-beta CDR3 sequencing. A peak of at least 4% donor T cells among recipient peripheral blood mononuclear cells was the definition used for donor T cell macrochimerism. To identify alloreactive clones, pre-transplant mixed lymphocyte reaction products were sequenced and then compared with unstimulated pre-transplant donor and recipient T cells.

As to this clone: It lacks a known antigen. No qualities accompany the bases; no much larger clone lies one base away.

Inclusive of the bounding cysteine and phenylalanine, the CDR3 is 15 residues long. The kept DNA is CDR3 alone, 45 bases in frame from the first base. V is cut back by 4 bases and J by 3 bases, with 4 bases in the junction unmatched. Sequences SGHVS (CDR1) and FQNEAQ (CDR2) are obtained from the germline V gene. The sample's time point label, decoded: cells obtained before transplantation from donor or recipient. CD3+CD4+ and CD3+CD8+ populations were FACS-sorted from unstimulated pre-transplant donor and recipient cells taken from spleen or lymph nodes. Library prep was done by the immunoSEQ multiplex PCR assay. For most patients, genomic DNA was isolated using the Qiagen DNeasy Blood and Tissue Kit and was shipped frozen to Adaptive Biotechnologies for TCR sequencing. Adaptive Biotechnologies carried out high-throughput TCR-beta CDR3 sequencing of genomic DNA for most patients. In the source study's methods: TCR sequencing data for around 19 patients were retrieved from Adaptive's ImmunoSEQ software; a few other patients were processed with MiXCR and VDJtools. CD4 versus CD8 sorting errors were corrected by removing sequences found in both subsets at a frequency ratio below 5:1. CDR3 nucleotide sequences shared by donor and recipient were removed because the origin of these sequences could not be assigned. To count as alloreactive, a clone needed at least 2-fold expansion over unstimulated cells and a minimum CFSE-low frequency of 0.002% (template counts) or 0.001% (read counts). Clones were considered mappable if detected in sequenced pre-transplant spleen, lymph node, or MLR CFSE-low populations of the donor or recipient. Cumulative frequency of alloreactive clones was calculated as a percentage of all sequences weighted by copy number. TCRdb holds this immuneACCESS table with in-frame rearrangements only. Some clones are missing; in checked studies, unresolved V genes explain under half, and the rest has no known cause. V and J calls and clone size are given by that table; D and trimming were obtained from the DNA. Here the sample has about 71,000 clones; roughly 88% occur a single time. Of the sample, approximately 1.2% falls within the top ten clones.

Beyond this particular receptor, the publication reports: Patients with donor T cell macrochimerism had high GvH to HvG T cell clonal ratios in their allografts. GvH clones were found in recipient bone marrow, and some of the GvH clones appeared earlier in ileal mucosa or blood, which is consistent with an intestinal mucosal origin. Conclusions were limited by the relatively low number and heterogeneity of intestinal transplant patients. Peak levels of circulating GvH clones were associated with declines in HvG clones early after transplant.

This clonotype originated in a human donor who received an intestinal transplant. The material was unstimulated CD8+ T cells sorted from spleen or lymph node cells, obtained before intestinal transplant. The chain joins TRBV7-8 to TRBJ2-2; a stretch of 8 junction bases matches TRBD2. The DNA is as follows: TGTGCCAGCAGCTACCCCGGGGGGGACACCGGGGAGCTGTTTTTT. This is translated as CASSYPGGDTGELFF.